This T cell receptor (beta chain) appears in the sequencing data of a study of T-cell reconstitution after alpha-beta-depleted transplantation in children. Preparation of the TCRbeta library was carried out with unique molecular identifiers. Each CDR3 protein gets one entry after TCRdb re-called the PCR reads with MiXCR. Of around 380,000 distinct CDR3 sequences in the sample, around 9.9% were seen once. There are 13 residues in the CDR3. With 7 bases removed from V and 5 bases from J, the gap between germline ends came to 11 bases. Germline CDR1 reads MNHNS; CDR2 reads SASEGT. This chain links TRBV6-1 with TRBJ2-2, with unresolved D. This specimen was PBMCs from the stem cell graft donor, taken from the stem cell graft. This clonotype was obtained from a human donor who donated a stem cell graft to a child with acute myeloid leukemia. This CDR3 reads CASIKDGTGELFF. In DNA, the CDR3 is TGTGCCAGCATCAAAGATGGGACCGGGGAGCTGTTTTTT.